This T cell receptor (beta chain) was profiled in a study of T cells after posttransplantation cyclophosphamide. A marrow graft followed busulfan-fludarabine conditioning, with cyclophosphamide on days +3 and +4. Study findings and constraints: Later post-transplant blood repertoires were often dominated by donor CD8+ memory clones. Blood and skin or GI T cell repertoires showed limited TRB overlap.

The CDR3 is 17 residues long. Germline values: CDR1 SGDLS, CDR2 YYNGEE. V shed 4 bases, J shed 4 bases, and the junction held 11 bases outside the gene matches. In the case of this clone: Its antigen is unidentified.

The repertoire was sequenced with immunoSEQ multiplex PCR; TCRdb's copy has only in-frame clones and lacks some. In the table there are 30,000 to 45,000 clones, just under 80% of which are singletons. The clonotype comes from a female patient in her forties who received an allogeneic stem cell transplant from a related donor, was CMV-positive, and had no GVHD. Some T cells may be graft donor cells. V gene TRBV9 combines with J gene TRBJ1-3; 10 bases are shared with TRBD1. This material consisted of CD4+ T cells sorted from blood, taken approximately 1,900 days after a stem cell transplant with posttransplant cyclophosphamide. CDR3 residues: CASSPHTTGGEGNTIYF. The CDR3 bases are TGTGCCAGCAGCCCCCACACGACAGGGGGCGAAGGAAACACCATATATTTT.